This is a list of T cell receptor beta chains from one sample in a study of T cell repertoires in cytomegalovirus infection. TCRdb used MiXCR to reprocess the reads, holding one entry per CDR3 protein. The repertoire holds about 920,000 distinct CDR3 sequences, with less than 35% as singletons. The antigens for these receptors are not known. The material sequenced was cultured CD8+ T cells from PBMCs, taken from culture after CMV antigen stimulation. These receptor sequences come from a human donor in good health (CMV status not recorded). Some clones in this sample may be carry-over from other donors' samples. CDR3s include the opening cysteine and the closing phenylalanine or tryptophan. The D gene is left open where the match is weak. Only part of the rows carry a size: once, few, many, or a class if the clone is expanded.

V	size	D	J	CDR3	DNA
TRBV20-1	.	.	TRBJ1-2	CSARGGANGYTF	TGCAGTGCTAGGGGGGGGGCGAATGGCTACACCTTC
TRBV10-3	.	.	TRBJ2-2	CASSDSSTGKTGELFF	TGTGCCAGCTCGGACAGCTCAACGGGGAAGACCGGGGAGCTGTTTTTT
TRBV7-6	many	.	TRBJ2-5	CASSSRPGLEETQYF	TGTGCCAGCAGCTCAAGACCAGGGTTGGAAGAGACCCAGTACTTC
TRBV7-3	.	TRBD1	TRBJ2-1	CASSVGQGSYNEQFF	TGTGCCAGCAGCGTAGGACAGGGGAGCTACAATGAGCAGTTCTTC
TRBV7-6	few	TRBD1	TRBJ2-5	CASSLVPSQGDGETQYF	TGTGCCAGCAGCTTAGTACCGTCACAGGGGGATGGGGAGACCCAGTACTTC
TRBV6-2/TRBV6-3	few	.	TRBJ1-1	CASSTPTRNTEAFF	TGTGCCAGCAGTACCCCGACAAGGAACACTGAAGCTTTCTTT
TRBV7-8	many	.	TRBJ1-5	CASSLEQGGSNQPQHF	TGTGCCAGCAGCTTAGAACAGGGAGGTAGCAATCAGCCCCAGCATTTT
TRBV12-3/TRBV12-4	.	.	TRBJ1-1	CANSLWSRTEAFF	TGTGCCAACAGTTTGTGGTCGAGGACTGAAGCTTTCTTT
TRBV2	few	.	TRBJ2-4	CASRPWENIQYF	TGTGCCAGCAGGCCGTGGGAAAACATTCAGTACTTC
TRBV20-1	once	.	TRBJ2-5	CSVPRGSQETQYF	TGCAGTGTTCCCAGGGGATCCCAAGAGACCCAGTACTTC
TRBV2	few	.	TRBJ2-1	CASNPGQVYNEQFF	TGTGCCAGCAATCCTGGTCAGGTTTACAATGAGCAGTTCTTC
TRBV7-9	many	TRBD1	TRBJ1-5	CASSGQGGEDQPQHF	TGTGCCAGCAGCGGACAGGGCGGGGAAGATCAGCCCCAGCATTTT
TRBV7-8	few	.	TRBJ1-1	CASSPRPVTEAFF	TGTGCCAGCAGCCCACGTCCGGTGACTGAAGCTTTCTTT
TRBV29-1	few	.	TRBJ1-5	CSVVPKDSSNQPQHF	TGCAGCGTTGTGCCGAAGGACAGTAGCAATCAGCCCCAGCATTTT
TRBV7-6	.	TRBD2	TRBJ2-2	CASSFLAGDGELFF	TGTGCTAGCAGCTTCCTAGCGGGTGACGGGGAGCTGTTTTTT
TRBV9	few	.	TRBJ2-3	CASSELASTDTQYF	TGTGCCAGCAGCGAGCTAGCTAGCACAGATACGCAGTATTTT
TRBV3-1	.	.	TRBJ1-6	CASSPTGGWVNSPLHF	TGTGCCAGCAGCCCGACGGGGGGGTGGGTTAATTCACCCCTCCACTTT
TRBV19	few	.	TRBJ1-1	CASSVSGGGNTEAFF	TGTGCCAGTAGTGTATCAGGAGGAGGGAACACTGAAGCTTTCTTT
TRBV6-2/TRBV6-3	.	.	TRBJ2-2	CASWVGGRTGELFF	TGTGCCAGCTGGGTCGGGGGGCGAACCGGGGAGCTGTTTTTT
TRBV7-8	many	TRBD1	TRBJ2-1	CASSFRTGGSDEQFF	TGTGCCAGCAGCTTTAGGACAGGGGGCTCGGATGAGCAGTTCTTC
TRBV9	once	.	TRBJ2-1	CASSPWQGLRNEQFF	TGTGCCAGCAGCCCCTGGCAGGGGCTACGGAATGAGCAGTTCTTC
TRBV3-1	.	.	TRBJ1-1	CASSPAPGSNTEAFF	TGTGCCAGCAGCCCAGCCCCCGGATCGAACACTGAAGCTTTCTTT
TRBV7-3	many	TRBD2	TRBJ2-1	CASSLNPIKAGDYNEQFF	TGTGCCAGCAGCTTAAACCCTATTAAAGCGGGGGACTACAATGAGCAGTTCTTC
TRBV29-1	few	.	TRBJ1-2	CSAGREQGNYGYTF	TGCAGCGCCGGCAGGGAGCAGGGGAACTATGGCTACACCTTC
TRBV7-2	.	.	TRBJ1-6	CASSPLAIGSPLHF	TGTGCCAGCAGCCCCCTGGCCATAGGATCACCCCTCCACTTT
TRBV27	few	TRBD2	TRBJ2-3	CASTGLSTDTQYF	TGTGCCAGCACGGGACTATCCACAGATACGCAGTATTTT
TRBV7-7	many	.	TRBJ2-2	CASSSVGGDRDTGELFF	TGTGCTAGCAGCTCGGTCGGGGGGGACAGAGACACCGGGGAGCTGTTTTTT
TRBV5-5	.	TRBD1	TRBJ1-1	CASSPTGGSMITEAFF	TGTGCCAGCAGCCCGACAGGGGGTTCCATGATCACTGAAGCTTTCTTT
TRBV2	.	.	TRBJ2-1	CASSATSYNEQFF	TGTGCCAGCAGTGCTACCTCCTACAATGAGCAGTTCTTC
TRBV14	.	.	TRBJ1-2	CASSQDEVSGYTF	TGTGCCAGCAGCCAAGATGAAGTATCCGGCTACACCTTC
TRBV5-1	few	.	TRBJ1-4	CASSLDSRATNEKLFF	TGCGCCAGCAGCTTGGATAGCCGTGCAACTAATGAAAAACTGTTTTTT
TRBV12-3/TRBV12-4	.	.	TRBJ1-1	CASRFRGITEAFF	TGTGCCAGCAGGTTTCGGGGAATTACTGAAGCTTTCTTT
TRBV4-1	.	.	TRBJ2-2	CASRQHLATNTGELFF	TGCGCCAGCAGGCAACACCTGGCGACGAACACCGGGGAGCTGTTTTTT
TRBV5-1	few	.	TRBJ2-5	CASTPPPGETQYF	TGCGCCAGCACTCCTCCCCCCGGGGAGACCCAGTACTTC
TRBV12-5	.	TRBD1	TRBJ1-2	CASGLGGFYGYTF	TGTGCTAGTGGTTTAGGGGGCTTCTATGGCTACACCTTC
TRBV5-4	.	TRBD1	TRBJ2-7	CASRLTGGLFHEQYF	TGTGCCAGCAGGCTTACAGGGGGCCTATTCCACGAGCAGTACTTC
TRBV7-8	few	.	TRBJ2-1	CASSRGTPSYNEQFF	TGTGCCAGCAGCAGGGGGACGCCCTCCTACAATGAGCAGTTCTTC
TRBV6-5	.	TRBD1	TRBJ2-1	CASSDRGLNEQFF	TGTGCCAGCAGTGACAGGGGGCTGAATGAGCAGTTCTTC